Listed here is a single TCR beta chain. Antigen specificity is unknown. The record originates from a study of T cells after yellow fever vaccination. Study information: In the case of low-cell-number fractions, SMART-Seq v4 Ultra Low Input was used for preparation.

Study-wide results and caveats: In FACS-sorted repertoires, abundant clonotypes from the bulk population could appear as contaminants.

As TCR cDNA was made by 5'RACE template switching, a universal primer site and UMIs were added. TCRdb used MiXCR to reprocess the 5' RACE reads, holding one entry per CDR3 protein. The sample contains fewer than 400,000 distinct CDR3 sequences, more than 5.5% of which appear only once. Sample: PBMCs, taken 5 days after the yellow fever booster vaccination. The sequence derives from a young man who received the YFV17D yellow fever vaccine.

The CDR3 loop is CASGSSGRNTGELFF. For the CDR3, the DNA is TGTGCTAGTGGGTCTAGCGGGAGAAACACCGGGGAGCTGTTTTTT. The chain combines TRBV12-5 with TRBJ2-2; TRBD2 agrees at 10 bases. Germline V gene data show CDR1 as LGHNT and CDR2 as FRNRAP. The trim removed 6 bases at V and 2 bases at J, leaving 3 bases unmatched. This CDR3 is built from 15 residues. Drawing the rest from reference TRBV12-5 and TRBJ2-2, the complete variable domain is DARVTQTPRHKVTEMGQEVTMRCQPILGHNTVFWYRQTMMQGLELLAYFRNRAPLDDSGMPKDRFSAEMPDATLATLKIQPSEPRDSAVYFCASGSSGRNTGELFFGEGSRLTVL.